Given below is one T cell receptor beta chain in context. Per the authors' pipeline: Amplification of reference gene primers provided the estimated nucleated cell counts. Here immunoSEQ multiplex PCR was the method, and the copy in TCRdb shows in-frame clones only, minus some. V, J and clone size reflect that table, while D and trimming were determined from the DNA. The repertoire holds 70,000 to 95,000 clones, 89% seen once, with about 2.5% in the top ten. The data stem from a study of blood T cell repertoires in COVID-19. The CDR3 length is 13 residues. Deletions cut 4 bases from V and 0 bases from J, with 9 bases between. The V gene's germline CDR1 is GTSNPN and CDR2 SVGIG (reference sequence).

The J gene is TRBJ1-1, the V gene TRBV30; the D gene is possibly TRBD1 (6 bases). Input material: peripheral blood. The source of this sequence is a man over 45 with COVID-19, enrolled during active disease. The CDR3 sequence is CAWNTGMNTEAFF. DNA for the CDR3: TGTGCCTGGAATACAGGGATGAACACTGAAGCTTTCTTT.